What follows are 28 T cell receptor beta chains derived from one specimen sequenced in a study of neurological immune-mediated disorders. TCRdb re-derived calls from the 5' RACE reads in MiXCR, one entry per CDR3 protein. The top ten clones hold 1.5% to 2% of a sample with about 55,000 distinct CDR3 sequences, around 3.6% of them seen once. The sequenced sample consisted of PBMCs. These receptors all come from a man aged 25-45 years with multiple sclerosis.

This clonotype has at least ten counts. The chain joins TRBV5-6 to TRBJ2-3, with a tentative D call TRBD2 (6 bases). This CDR3 has 14 amino acids. The V gene's germline CDR1 is SGHDT and CDR2 YYEEEE. V dropped 1 base and J dropped 2 bases, with 8 bases sitting between them. In DNA form, the CDR3 reads TGTGCCAGCAGCTTGCGGGAGTCCACAGATACGCAGTATTTT. Translated, it gives CASSLRESTDTQYF.

Concerning this clonotype itself: It may be a read error: a sequence one base away is much more abundant. The J gene is TRBJ2-1, the V gene TRBV20-1; TRBD2 is a possible D gene (5 bases). Per germline, CDR1 DFQATT and CDR2 SNEGSKA (reference sequence). With 3 bases removed from V and 8 bases from J, the gap between germline ends came to 5 bases. The CDR3 has 10 amino acids. CDR3 loop: CSARDYEQFF. For the CDR3, the DNA is TGCAGTGCTAGGGACTATGAGCAGTTCTTC.

This clonotype was seen at least ten times. This chain links TRBV12-3 or TRBV12-4 with TRBJ1-5; no firm D call. The CDR3 has 14 residues. V dropped 7 bases and J dropped 9 bases, with 19 bases sitting between them. The CDR3 region has the DNA TGTGCCAGCACCTTTTCCGGGAGCCCACGGCCCCAGCATTTT. Its protein is CASTFSGSPRPQHF.

This clonotype was counted ten times or more. The chain links TRBV27 to TRBJ1-6, with D maybe TRBD1 (6 bases). The CDR3 length is 13 residues. The V and J ends lost 7 bases and 9 bases respectively, with 13 bases between them. Germline V CDR1 and CDR2: MNHEY, SMNVEV (reference sequence). The CDR3 DNA follows: TGTGCCAGCAAGGGAACAGGGATTTCACCCCTCCACTTT. Its protein product is CASKGTGISPLHF.

This clonotype came up many times. This CDR3 reads CASSLTVSTDTQYF. The CDR3 nucleotides are TGCGCCAGCAGCTTGACAGTATCCACAGATACGCAGTATTTT. The chain uses TRBV5-1 and TRBJ2-3, with D uncertain. This CDR3 is 14 amino acids long. Looked up from germline, CDR1 is SGHRS and CDR2 is YFSETQ. V was shortened by 1 base and J by 2 bases, with 8 bases between the two germline ends.

This clonotype has at least ten counts. The V call is TRBV7-9, the J call TRBJ2-3, with 9 bases identical to TRBD2. This CDR3 is 13 amino acids long. Trimming removed 8 bases from V and 1 base from J; junction bases left unmatched: 1. Per germline, CDR1 SEHNR and CDR2 FQNEAQ (reference sequence). The chain's CDR3 is CASQRGGTDTQYF. CDR3 in DNA: TGTGCCAGCCAGCGGGGGGGCACAGATACGCAGTATTTT.

This clonotype appeared many times. The chain combines TRBV10-3 with TRBJ1-1; 7 positions match TRBD1. V lost 8 bases to trimming and J lost 4 bases; unmatched junction nucleotides: 1. Germline CDR1 and CDR2: ENHRY and SYGVKD. The CDR3 covers 11 residues. This CDR3 reads CAIPGGTEAFF. The CDR3 DNA is TGTGCCATCCCAGGGGGCACTGAAGCTTTCTTT.

This clonotype has a count of ten or more. CDR3 sequence: CASSLQGAYGYTF. CDR3 coding DNA: TGTGCCAGCAGCTTACAGGGAGCCTATGGCTACACCTTC. This chain uses TRBV7-9 with TRBJ1-2; D possibly corresponds to TRBD1 (5 bases). Trimming left V 2 bases short and J 4 bases short, with 8 bases between. The CDR3 totals 13 residues. CDR1 and CDR2 (germline): SEHNR, FQNEAQ (reference sequence).

At least ten counts were recorded for this clonotype. The chain has TRBV20-1 and TRBJ2-7; D might be TRBD1 or TRBD2, each matching 5 bases. V was trimmed by 6 bases and J by 0 bases, leaving 18 bases between them. Per the germline V gene, CDR1 is DFQATT and CDR2 is SNEGSKA (reference sequence). This CDR3 comprises 15 residues. The DNA for the CDR3 is TGCAGTGCCCCCTGGGGGTGGGGGAACTCCTACGAGCAGTACTTC. Encoded protein: CSAPWGWGNSYEQYF.

This clonotype was seen at least ten times. One end of the junction does not line up with germline, which may come from a read error. CDR3 nucleotides: TGCGCCAGCAGCTTGGTTATAGATTCGGGGTCAGAGACGCAGTATTTT. Encoded protein: CASSLVIDSGSETQYF. The chain carries TRBV5-1 and TRBJ2-3, with D possibly being TRBD2 (5 bases). The CDR3 totals 16 residues. Germline V gene sequence: CDR1 SGHRS, CDR2 YFSETQ.

This clonotype was seen many times. The J gene is TRBJ2-7, the V gene TRBV20-1; the match to TRBD1 covers 8 bases. There are 12 residues in the CDR3. Germline assignment: CDR1 DFQATT and CDR2 SNEGSKA (reference sequence). Germline trimming cut 7 bases from V and 4 bases from J; bases unmatched to any gene: 6. The CDR3: CSVGTGVYEQYF. The CDR3 DNA sequence: TGCAGTGTAGGGACAGGAGTTTACGAGCAGTACTTC.

This clonotype has at least ten counts. The chain recombines TRBV5-1 with TRBJ2-5; D is undetermined. In germline, CDR1 is SGHRS, CDR2 YFSETQ. Trimming pared 2 bases from V and 4 bases from J, leaving 6 bases between. The CDR3 extends over 12 amino acids. The CDR3 reads CASSFPGETQYF. The DNA for the CDR3 is TGCGCCAGCAGCTTTCCAGGAGAGACCCAGTACTTC.

The table lists this clonotype with a few counts. V usage is TRBV11-1 and J usage is TRBJ2-3, with D possibly being TRBD2 (6 bases). Trimming took 1 base from V and 4 from J, leaving 15 bases between them. Germline V CDR1 and CDR2: SGHAT, FQDESV (reference sequence). CDR3 length equals 16 residues. The CDR3 sequence: CASSLVGTRTPDTQYF. The CDR3 DNA sequence: TGTGCCAGCAGCTTAGTGGGGACTCGGACCCCAGATACGCAGTATTTT. The full variable domain, in which reference TRBV11-1 and TRBJ2-3 provide the parts outside the CDR3, is EAEVAQSPRYKITEKSQAVAFWCDPISGHATLYWYRQILGQGPELLVQFQDESVVDDSQLPKDRFSAERLKGVDSTLKIQPAELGDSAMYLCASSLVGTRTPDTQYFGPGTRLTVL.

This clonotype appeared many times. The chain uses TRBV29-1 and TRBJ2-5; 7 bases fit TRBD2. CDR1 is SQVTM and CDR2 is ANQGSEA in the germline V gene. V lost 3 bases, J lost 6 bases, and 7 bases stayed unmatched. The CDR3 extends over 13 amino acids. The CDR3: CSVEGRGGKTQYF. In nucleotides, the CDR3 is TGCAGCGTTGAGGGACGGGGAGGGAAGACCCAGTACTTC.

The chain links TRBV7-6 to TRBJ2-3, with D possibly TRBD2 on 6 matching bases. The ends were cut back, 3 bases at V and 4 bases at J, with 11 bases in the middle. The CDR3 extends over 14 amino acids. Germline lookup yields CDR1 SGHVS and CDR2 FNYEAQ. In nucleotides, the CDR3 is TGTGCCAGCAGCTTGCTCGGGGGATCAGATACGCAGTATTTT. The encoded protein is CASSLLGGSDTQYF.

This clonotype was seen ten or more times. This CDR3 is CASTRDRHTQYF. The CDR3 bases are TGTGCCAGCACCCGGGATCGGCATACGCAGTATTTT. The chain links TRBV6-5 to TRBJ2-3, with D perhaps matching TRBD2 (5 bases). Trimming took off 7 bases at V and 7 bases at J, with 12 bases between the two ends. CDR1 MNHEY and CDR2 SVGAGI come from the germline V gene. The CDR3 is 12 residues long.

In this sample, this clonotype turned up many times. V and J are TRBV5-1 and TRBJ2-7; the D is unclear. V was trimmed by 2 bases and J by 3 bases, leaving 9 bases between them. CDR1 and CDR2 (germline): SGHRS, YFSETQ. The CDR3 totals 13 residues. The CDR3 region is CASSFEPNYEQYF. The CDR3 region has the DNA TGCGCCAGCAGCTTTGAGCCAAACTACGAGCAGTACTTC.

This clonotype was recorded at least ten times. The chain joins TRBV3-1 to TRBJ2-6; possibly TRBD1 for D (6 bases). This CDR3 spans 17 amino acids. Germline V CDR1 and CDR2: LGHDT, YNNKEL (reference sequence). Deletions cut 4 bases from V and 0 bases from J, with 13 bases between. CDR3 residues: CASSRGPPSSGANVLTF. The CDR3 DNA is TGTGCCAGCAGCCGGGGGCCCCCGAGCTCTGGGGCCAACGTCCTGACTTTC.

This clonotype has ten or more counts. The chain carries TRBV7-8 and TRBJ2-1; TRBD2 matches at 10 bases. In germline, CDR1 is SGHVS, CDR2 FQNEAQ. Trimming took 5 bases from V and 9 from J; bases not matched to a gene: 13. This CDR3 has 16 amino acids. The CDR3 region is CASSLGGSGRAVEQFF. CDR3 DNA: TGTGCCAGCAGCCTCGGGGGAAGCGGGAGGGCCGTTGAGCAGTTCTTC.

The table lists this clonotype with many counts. V and J are TRBV7-8 and TRBJ2-1, with D perhaps TRBD1 or TRBD2 (7 bases each). The length of the CDR3 is 17 residues. V lost 5 bases and J lost 4, with 21 bases in between. CDR1 is SGHVS and CDR2 is FQNEAQ in the germline V gene. The CDR3, as DNA: TGTGCCAGCAGCCCGACCGCAGGGGGGGCAAGATACAATGAGCAGTTCTTC. It translates to CASSPTAGGARYNEQFF.

This clonotype was observed a handful of times. The chain carries TRBV6-2 or TRBV6-3 and TRBJ2-7; a possible D gene is TRBD2 (7 bases). Germline V gene sequence: CDR1 MNHEY, CDR2 SVGEGT. The CDR3 is made up of 14 amino acids. The V end lost 6 bases, the J end lost 4 bases, and 16 bases lay between the germline ends. CDR3 DNA sequence: TGTGCCAGCAGGACGGCGGGGGCTGCTTACGAGCAGTACTTC. Residues: CASRTAGAAYEQYF.

This clonotype occurred many times. The gene calls are TRBV14 and TRBJ1-3; unclear D gene. V was cut by 3 bases and J by 2 bases, with 11 bases left in between. The CDR3 is made up of 15 amino acids. Germline-derived CDR1 and CDR2 are SGHDN and FVKESK. CDR3 amino acids: CASSHGQLTGNTIYF. In nucleotides, the CDR3 is TGTGCCAGCAGCCACGGGCAGTTAACTGGAAACACCATATATTTT.

This clonotype was seen repeatedly, ten times or more. The chain is built from TRBV12-3 or TRBV12-4 and TRBJ2-7, with D perhaps matching TRBD1 (5 bases). This CDR3 has 14 residues. V was pared by 10 bases and J by 4 bases, with 20 bases between. CDR3: CATDSNRQRYEQYF. The CDR3 DNA follows: TGTGCCACCGACTCGAATCGACAGCGATACGAGCAGTACTTC.

This clonotype was counted many times. V is TRBV7-6 and J is TRBJ2-3, with 8 bases matching TRBD1. The ends lost 2 bases at V and 3 bases at J; junction bases unmatched: 4. Germline CDR1 and CDR2: SGHVS and FNYEAQ. The CDR3 is made up of 15 amino acids. The DNA of the CDR3 is TGTGCCAGCAGCTTAAAACAGGGGGGTACAGATACGCAGTATTTT. This translates into CASSLKQGGTDTQYF.

In its sample, this clonotype was seen many times. V and J are TRBV7-9 and TRBJ2-7; 10 nucleotides line up with TRBD1. CDR1 and CDR2 from the germline V gene are SEHNR and FQNEAQ (reference sequence). The CDR3 has 14 residues. The V gene end was trimmed by 6 bases and the J gene end by 6 bases; junction bases not matched to a gene: 8. CDR3 coding DNA: TGTGCCAGCAGTGGGCGGGACAGGGGATCCGAGCAGTACTTC. Amino acid sequence: CASSGRDRGSEQYF.

A note on this clonotype: At one of its ends the junction is not consistent with the germline gene, which may arise from a read error. V is TRBV7-9 and J is TRBJ2-3, with 8 nucleotides matching TRBD1. In germline, CDR1 is SEHNR, CDR2 FQNEAQ (reference sequence). This CDR3 is 15 amino acids long. The CDR3 nucleotides read TGTGCCAGCAGCCCGTACAGGGGGAGCACAGATACACAGTATTTT. Translating gives CASSPYRGSTDTQYF.

This clonotype was recorded many times. The chain is built from TRBV12-3 or TRBV12-4 and TRBJ2-3; 10 bases are a match to TRBD1. The CDR3 runs 16 residues. Trimming removed 2 bases from V and 4 bases from J; junction bases left unmatched: 6. The CDR3 coding sequence is TGTGCCAGCAGTTTAATAAGGACAGGGGGGTCAGATACGCAGTATTTT. Translating gives CASSLIRTGGSDTQYF.

At least ten counts were recorded for this clonotype. The V gene is TRBV29-1, the J gene TRBJ2-1, with D unresolved. Germline CDR1 SQVTM, CDR2 ANQGSEA. The V end lost 4 bases, the J end lost 7 bases, and 11 bases lay between the germline ends. The CDR3 has 12 amino acids. CDR3 DNA: TGCAGCGTTGCGGACCAGCGAAATGAGCAGTTCTTC. Translating gives CSVADQRNEQFF.